This is a list of T cell receptor beta chains from one sample in a study of T cells after yellow fever vaccination. TCRdb redid the calling of the 5' RACE reads with MiXCR, one entry per CDR3 protein. The sample has more than 95,000 distinct CDR3 sequences, about 7% seen once. Sequencing was performed on CD4+ T cells sorted from PBMCs, taken more than 35 days after the first yellow fever vaccination. The receptors derive from a young man who received the YFV17D yellow fever vaccine. Each CDR3 is given with its conserved first and last residue. The D gene is left open where the match is weak. Clone size is not always given. Where it is, it says once, few, many or a class for expanded clones.

d_call j_call clone_size v_call cdr3_aa cdr3_nt
NA TRBJ2-7 many TRBV20-1 CSARDSQERDGLPYEQYF TGCAGTGCTAGAGACTCACAGGAACGGGACGGTTTACCTTACGAGCAGTACTTC
NA TRBJ2-5 many TRBV4-2 CASSQTLGGVQETQYF TGTGCCAGCAGCCAAACACTAGGCGGGGTTCAAGAGACCCAGTACTTC
TRBD1 TRBJ1-2 many TRBV2 CASTRDRGNGYTF TGTGCCAGCACCAGGGACAGGGGTAACGGCTACACCTTC
NA TRBJ2-5 many TRBV7-3 CASSGPGSPQETQYF TGTGCTAGCAGCGGGCCGGGTTCGCCCCAAGAGACCCAGTACTTC
TRBD2 TRBJ2-1 few TRBV20-1 CSAQTASGGSNEQFF TGCAGTGCACAGACGGCGAGCGGGGGGTCCAATGAGCAGTTCTTC
NA TRBJ2-2 many TRBV7-6 CASSPPLGTGELFF TGTGCCAGCAGCCCCCCGCTGGGAACCGGGGAGCTGTTTTTT
NA TRBJ2-6 many TRBV7-3 CASSSGVFGANVLTF TGTGCCAGCAGCTCAGGGGTTTTTGGGGCCAACGTCCTGACTTTC
NA TRBJ1-1 many TRBV6-1 CATFGPGTEAFF TGTGCCACCTTTGGCCCCGGGACGGAAGCTTTCTTT
TRBD2 TRBJ2-3 few TRBV3-1 CATIRTSGAPTDTQYF TGTGCCACCATACGGACTAGCGGGGCCCCAACAGATACGCAGTATTTT
NA TRBJ1-5 many TRBV20-1 CSARFLTLNQPQHF TGCAGTGCTAGGTTTTTGACCCTCAATCAGCCCCAGCATTTT
NA TRBJ2-6 many TRBV20-1 CSASRGYSGANVLTF TGCAGTGCTAGCAGAGGGTACTCTGGGGCCAACGTCCTGACTTTC
NA TRBJ1-1 NA TRBV20-1 CSAREGLNTEAFF TGCAGTGCTAGAGAGGGCTTGAACACTGAAGCTTTCTTT
NA TRBJ2-5 many TRBV11-1 CASSLRAFGETQYF TGTGCCAGCAGCTTAAGGGCCTTCGGTGAGACCCAGTACTTC
TRBD2 TRBJ2-2 NA TRBV7-9 CASRLGLAGGLTGELFF TGTGCCAGCAGACTCGGACTAGCGGGGGGCCTTACCGGGGAGCTGTTTTTT
NA TRBJ2-5 many TRBV7-6 CASSLMGWGGSQETQYF TGTGCCAGCAGCTTAATGGGATGGGGCGGCTCCCAAGAGACCCAGTACTTC
TRBD2 TRBJ2-1 many TRBV5-6 CASSLSGGWNEQFF TGTGCCAGCAGCTTAAGCGGGGGGTGGAATGAGCAGTTCTTC
NA TRBJ2-3 many TRBV15 CATSRGQDGTDTQYF TGTGCCACCAGCAGAGGACAGGACGGCACAGATACGCAGTATTTT
NA TRBJ2-1 many TRBV7-2 CASSLIVRRDLDNEQFF TGTGCCAGCAGCTTAATCGTGAGGCGGGACCTGGACAATGAGCAGTTCTTC
TRBD2 TRBJ2-1 many TRBV5-1 CASSTQSGGDNEQFF TGCGCCAGCAGCACTCAGAGCGGGGGGGACAATGAGCAGTTCTTC
TRBD1 TRBJ2-7 many TRBV29-1 CSVGGQGYEQYF TGCAGCGTTGGGGGACAGGGGTACGAGCAGTACTTC
NA TRBJ2-5 NA TRBV12-3/TRBV12-4 CASSLQGGRETQYF TGTGCCAGCAGTTTGCAAGGGGGGCGGGAGACCCAGTACTTC
NA TRBJ2-3 many TRBV5-6 CASSPFRGGSVDTQYF TGTGCCAGCAGCCCATTCCGGGGAGGCTCTGTGGATACGCAGTATTTT
NA TRBJ1-1 many TRBV20-1 CSARLRGRMNTEAFF TGCAGTGCCAGATTGCGGGGACGGATGAACACTGAAGCTTTCTTT
TRBD1 TRBJ2-2 many TRBV11-3 CASSLGDRAGNTGELFF TGTGCCAGCAGCTTAGGGGACAGGGCGGGGAACACCGGGGAGCTGTTTTTT
NA TRBJ2-3 many TRBV5-1 CASSPWTSSTDTQYF TGCGCCAGCAGCCCGTGGACCTCTAGCACAGATACGCAGTATTTT
NA TRBJ2-3 many TRBV15 CATSSRWALTQYF TGTGCCACCAGCAGCAGGTGGGCCCTTACGCAGTATTTT
TRBD1 TRBJ1-2 many TRBV5-1 CASSLEQGYDGYTF TGCGCCAGCAGCTTGGAACAGGGGTATGATGGCTACACCTTC
NA TRBJ2-1 NA TRBV20-1 CSARGLAWGGQFF TGCAGTGCTAGAGGGCTAGCGTGGGGTGGGCAGTTCTTC
TRBD2 TRBJ2-1 many TRBV12-3/TRBV12-4 CASSLWLAGTNEQFF TGTGCCAGCAGCTTATGGCTAGCGGGGACCAATGAGCAGTTCTTC
NA TRBJ2-3 many TRBV9 CASSVDADTQYF TGTGCCAGCAGCGTAGACGCCGATACGCAGTATTTT
NA TRBJ2-1 NA TRBV24-1 CATSPAGRAFNNEQFF TGTGCCACCAGTCCGGCGGGACGGGCCTTTAACAATGAGCAGTTCTTC
NA TRBJ2-6 many TRBV28 CASSHAPSGANVLTF TGTGCCAGCAGTCACGCTCCCTCTGGGGCCAACGTCCTGACTTTC
TRBD1 TRBJ1-1 many TRBV20-1 CSASRGKDTEAFF TGCAGTGCTAGCAGGGGGAAGGACACTGAAGCTTTCTTT
NA TRBJ1-6 many TRBV5-1 CASSLTDRQVMTLHF TGCGCCAGCAGCTTGACGGACCGACAGGTGATGACCCTCCACTTT
NA TRBJ2-5 many TRBV12-3/TRBV12-4 CASSPGSQETQYF TGTGCCAGCAGCCCCGGGTCACAAGAGACCCAGTACTTC
NA TRBJ2-5 many TRBV4-1 CASSQVSLDQETQYF TGCGCCAGCAGCCAAGTTTCGCTAGACCAAGAGACCCAGTACTTC
NA TRBJ1-2 NA TRBV29-1 CSVFDSGYTF TGCAGCGTTTTTGACTCTGGCTACACCTTC
NA TRBJ1-1 many TRBV10-3 CAINHGRGTEAFF TGTGCCATCAACCATGGTAGGGGGACTGAAGCTTTCTTT
NA TRBJ2-5 many TRBV7-2 CASAQRETQYF TGTGCCAGCGCCCAGCGGGAGACCCAGTACTTC
NA TRBJ2-3 many TRBV11-2 CASSLASMGTTATQYF TGTGCCAGCAGCTTAGCCTCAATGGGAACAACGGCTACGCAGTATTTT
TRBD2 TRBJ2-3 few TRBV4-3 CASSQLGLAGARDTQYF TGCGCCAGCAGCCAGCTGGGACTAGCGGGGGCCCGGGATACGCAGTATTTT
NA TRBJ2-2 many TRBV7-6 CASRGLAWAGELFF TGTGCCAGCAGAGGCCTGGCCTGGGCCGGGGAGCTGTTTTTT
NA TRBJ2-3 many TRBV20-1 CSAILPNPTDTQYF TGCAGTGCTATACTGCCGAATCCCACAGATACGCAGTATTTT
NA TRBJ2-2 many TRBV6-1 CASNRVVVTNTGELFF TGTGCCAGCAACCGGGTCGTGGTTACGAACACCGGGGAGCTGTTTTTT
NA TRBJ2-3 many TRBV4-1 CASSQDTWDTQYF TGCGCCAGCAGCCAAGATACATGGGATACGCAGTATTTT
NA TRBJ2-3 NA TRBV29-1 CSVELGQRTDTQYF TGCAGCGTTGAACTTGGACAGCGCACAGATACGCAGTATTTT
NA TRBJ1-2 NA TRBV8-2 CASSPGHGQGGNYGYTF TGTGCCAGCAGCCCCGGCCATGGGCAGGGGGGGAACTATGGCTACACCTTC
TRBD2 TRBJ2-5 many TRBV6-2/TRBV6-3 CASSYDWTSGETQYF TGTGCCAGCAGTTACGACTGGACTAGTGGAGAGACCCAGTACTTC
NA TRBJ1-3 few TRBV11-2 CASSRAGVGGNTIYF TGTGCCAGCAGCAGGGCAGGGGTCGGTGGAAACACCATATATTTT